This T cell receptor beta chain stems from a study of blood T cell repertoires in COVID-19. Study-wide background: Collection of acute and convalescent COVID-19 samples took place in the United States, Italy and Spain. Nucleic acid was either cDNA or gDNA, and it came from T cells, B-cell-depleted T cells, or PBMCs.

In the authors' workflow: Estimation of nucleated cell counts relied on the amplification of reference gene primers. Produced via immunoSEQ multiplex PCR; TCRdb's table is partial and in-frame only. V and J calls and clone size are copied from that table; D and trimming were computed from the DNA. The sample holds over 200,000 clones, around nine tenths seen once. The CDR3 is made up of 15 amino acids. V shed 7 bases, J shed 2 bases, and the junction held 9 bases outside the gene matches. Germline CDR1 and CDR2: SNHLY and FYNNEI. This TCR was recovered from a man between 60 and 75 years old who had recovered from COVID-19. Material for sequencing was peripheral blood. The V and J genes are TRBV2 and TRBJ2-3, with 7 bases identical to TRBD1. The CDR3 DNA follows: TGTGCCAGCAATAACCGGGACAGACACACAGATACGCAGTATTTT. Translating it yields CASNNRDRHTDTQYF. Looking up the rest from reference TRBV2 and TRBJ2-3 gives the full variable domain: EPEVTQTPSHQVTQMGQEVILRCVPISNHLYFYWYRQILGQKVEFLVSFYNNEISEKSEIFDDQFSVERPDGSNFTLKIRSTKLEDSAMYFCASNNRDRHTDTQYFGPGTRLTVL.